This is a list of T cell receptor beta chains from one sample in a study of blood T cells in healthy people across ages. TCRdb re-analysed the 5' RACE reads in MiXCR, keeping a single row per CDR3 protein. There are over 600,000 distinct CDR3 sequences in the sample; around 21% occur only once, and 3.6% lies in the top ten. Sample: blood. Receptor source: a man in his 70s in good health. The CDR3 runs from the conserved cysteine through the conserved F or W. A D gene is named only where the DNA matches it firmly. Where a row states a size, it is once, few, many or the class of an expanded clone; other rows omit it.

few,NA,TRBJ2-2,TRBV24-1,16,TGTGCCACCAGTGATTTAGTCCCGGGATCCGCCGGGGAGCTGTTTTTT,CATSDLVPGSAGELFF
few,NA,TRBJ2-5,TRBV20-1,12,TGCAGTGGGGGGGCTCCCCAAGAGACCCAGTACTTC,CSGGAPQETQYF
NA,NA,TRBJ2-7,TRBV21-1,16,TGTGCCAGCAGCAAGGCTCGGCTAGCGGGAGTCTTCAAGCAGTACTTC,CASSKARLAGVFKQYF
NA,NA,TRBJ2-5,TRBV7-8,13,TGTGCCAGCAGGGACAAGTACCAAGAGACCCAGTACTTC,CASRDKYQETQYF
many,NA,TRBJ1-3,TRBV6-2/TRBV6-3,14,TGTGCCAGCAGACCGGGCTTCTCTGGAAACACCATATATTTT,CASRPGFSGNTIYF
few,NA,TRBJ2-1,TRBV6-5,12,TGTGCCGTCGTCTCAACGTCCAATGAGCAGTTCTTC,CAVVSTSNEQFF
NA,NA,TRBJ2-7,TRBV20-1,14,TGCAGTGCTTTGACAGAGGCGCTATCCTACGAGCAGTACTTC,CSALTEALSYEQYF
NA,TRBD2,TRBJ2-2,TRBV15,19,TGTGCCACCAGCAGAGATTCGGGACTAGCGGGAGACCACACCGGGGAGCTGTTTTTT,CATSRDSGLAGDHTGELFF
NA,TRBD2,TRBJ2-7,TRBV20-1,14,TGCAGTGCAACAGCGGGAGTGGGCTCCTACGAGCAGTACTTC,CSATAGVGSYEQYF
few,TRBD1,TRBJ2-7,TRBV12-3/TRBV12-4,14,TGTGCCAGCAGTAGGACAGGGTTTTCCTACGAGCAGTACTTC,CASSRTGFSYEQYF
NA,TRBD1,TRBJ2-1,TRBV28,15,TGCGCCAGCAGGACCCCGGGACAGGGCTACAATGAGCAGTTCTTC,CASRTPGQGYNEQFF
NA,TRBD2,TRBJ2-1,TRBV5-1,16,TGCGCCAGCAGCATGACTAGCGGGAGCTCCTACAATGAGCAGTTCTTC,CASSMTSGSSYNEQFF
NA,NA,TRBJ2-5,TRBV28,16,TGTGCCAGCAGTTTAGAGAGTTTGCCGGGGTCGAAGACCCAGTACTTC,CASSLESLPGSKTQYF
many,NA,TRBJ2-1,TRBV21-1,17,TGTGCCAGCAGCAAAGATGCTAGCGGGAGGGCCGGCTATGAGCAGTTCTTC,CASSKDASGRAGYEQFF
few,TRBD2,TRBJ2-5,TRBV6-5,14,TGTGCCAGGGGGCGCGGGAGGGCCGTAGAGACCCAGTACTTC,CARGRGRAVETQYF
NA,TRBD2,TRBJ2-5,TRBV7-8,12,TGTGCCAGCAGCCACGGGGAGGGAACCCAGTACTTC,CASSHGEGTQYF
many,TRBD1,TRBJ2-5,TRBV5-1,16,TGCGCCAGCAGCTCTCTGGGACAGGGGACGTCAGAAACCCAGTACTTC,CASSSLGQGTSETQYF
NA,TRBD2,TRBJ2-2,TRBV7-9,16,TGTGCCAGCAGCTTAGCAGGACTAGCCCTCACCGGGGAGCTGTTTTTT,CASSLAGLALTGELFF
NA,TRBD2,TRBJ2-4,TRBV20-1,15,TGCAGTGCTAGAGAGTTAGCGGGAGGGCAAGGCATTCAGTACTTC,CSARELAGGQGIQYF
NA,NA,TRBJ2-2,TRBV18,15,TGTGCCAGCTCACCCAAGGGGGTGAGCACCGGGGAGCTGTTTTTT,CASSPKGVSTGELFF
NA,NA,TRBJ2-3,TRBV7-9,17,TGTGCCAGCAGCTTAGAGGACGGGGGATGGGGCACAGATACGCAGTATTTT,CASSLEDGGWGTDTQYF
few,NA,TRBJ1-2,TRBV7-2,12,TGTGCCAGCAGCTTCCAAGGGGGGGGCTACACCTTC,CASSFQGGGYTF
once,TRBD2,TRBJ2-7,TRBV5-4,15,TGTGCCAGCAGCTTGGCGGGGGGGAGGAAGAACGAGCAGTACTTC,CASSLAGGRKNEQYF
NA,TRBD1,TRBJ2-5,TRBV6-1,15,TGTGCCAGCAGTGTGGGGACAGTAAAACAAGAGACCCAGTACTTC,CASSVGTVKQETQYF
few,NA,TRBJ2-1,TRBV25-1,12,TGTGCCAGCAGTGAATATGAGCCTGAGCAGTTCTTC,CASSEYEPEQFF
NA,TRBD1,TRBJ2-5,TRBV24-1,14,TGTGCCACCAGTGAGGAACAGGGGATAGAGACCCAGTACTTC,CATSEEQGIETQYF
many,TRBD2,TRBJ2-1,TRBV2,14,TGTGCCAGCGGTGTAGCGGGAGGGTACAATGAGCAGTTCTTC,CASGVAGGYNEQFF
NA,TRBD1,TRBJ2-7,TRBV4-1,18,TGCGCCAGCAGCCAAGATCTCTTTCCGGGACAGAAGCTCTACGAGCAGTACTTC,CASSQDLFPGQKLYEQYF
few,TRBD1,TRBJ2-1,TRBV28,17,TGTGCCAGCAGTTTGAACAGGGGGCGCGAGCGAGTCAATGAGCAGTTCTTC,CASSLNRGRERVNEQFF
few,NA,TRBJ2-1,TRBV20-1,15,TGCAGTGTTGCGGCAGCAAGACTAACCTACAATGAGCAGTTCTTC,CSVAAARLTYNEQFF
NA,TRBD2,TRBJ2-2,TRBV5-5,16,TGTGCCAGCAGTTACGGGGGAGCGGGAGGTCCCGGGGAGCTGTTTTTT,CASSYGGAGGPGELFF
few,NA,TRBJ2-1,TRBV29-1,12,TGCAGCGGTGGGGGTCCTTACAATGAGCAGTTCTTC,CSGGGPYNEQFF
few,NA,TRBJ2-1,TRBV7-2,16,TGTGCCAGCAGCTTAATTGCGGTTAGCTCCTACAATGAGCAGTTCTTC,CASSLIAVSSYNEQFF
few,NA,TRBJ1-1,TRBV20-1,14,TGCAGTGCTAGAGTTGGGGGTTTGAGCACTGAAGCTTTCTTT,CSARVGGLSTEAFF
NA,NA,TRBJ2-5,TRBV2,16,TGTGCCAGCAGTGCCGCACAACGGGGATTCCAAGAGACCCAGTACTTC,CASSAAQRGFQETQYF
few,TRBD2,TRBJ2-1,TRBV20-1,16,TGCAGTGCTAGCCCATCTTGGACTAGCGGTTACAATGAGCAGTTCTTC,CSASPSWTSGYNEQFF
few,NA,TRBJ1-4,TRBV5-5,14,TGTGCCAGCAGCCGGGGAGGGGCTAATGAAAAACTGTTTTTT,CASSRGGANEKLFF
NA,TRBD1,TRBJ1-1,TRBV4-1,17,TGCGCCAGCAGCCAGAACAGGGGACCGGGGCGGGTCACTGAAGCTTTCTTT,CASSQNRGPGRVTEAFF
few,NA,TRBJ2-7,TRBV21-1,19,TGTGCCAGCAGCAAAGCGCTCCGAGCCGGGACTAGCGGCACCTACGAGCAGTACTTC,CASSKALRAGTSGTYEQYF
once,NA,TRBJ2-3,TRBV3-1,15,TGTGCCAGCAGCCCACGGCTCTTAGTCACAGATACGCAGTATTTT,CASSPRLLVTDTQYF
few,NA,TRBJ2-3,TRBV12-3/TRBV12-4,16,TGTGCCAGCAGCCTTGCCGGGGGATCTTTCACAGATACGCAGTATTTT,CASSLAGGSFTDTQYF
NA,TRBD2,TRBJ2-3,TRBV20-1,13,TGCAGTGCTGAACTAGCGGGAGCAGATACGCAGGATTTT,CSAELAGADTQDF
NA,NA,TRBJ2-1,TRBV6-2/TRBV6-3,17,TGTGCCAGCAGTTACCTCCCTGGGAAGGGGTCCTACAATGAGCAGTTCTTC,CASSYLPGKGSYNEQFF
many,NA,TRBJ2-7,TRBV29-1,12,TGCAGCGTTGGGCTTGGCTCCTACGAGCAGTACTTC,CSVGLGSYEQYF
NA,NA,TRBJ2-1,TRBV14,16,TGTGCCAGCAGCCGTTTGGTAGCGGTGGGTAGGGATGAGCAGTTCTTC,CASSRLVAVGRDEQFF
NA,NA,TRBJ2-3,TRBV5-1,15,TGCGCCAGCAGCTCGCCTGGGTGGAGCACAGATACGCAGTATTTT,CASSSPGWSTDTQYF
NA,NA,TRBJ2-7,TRBV4-1,15,TGCGCCAGCAGCCAAGATTTACGGGAGCCCTACGAGCAGTACTTC,CASSQDLREPYEQYF
NA,NA,TRBJ2-6,TRBV5-1,18,TGCGTCAGCAGCTTGGTTTGGCCTGACCCCTCTGGGGCCAACGTCCTGACTTTC,CVSSLVWPDPSGANVLTF
few,NA,TRBJ2-5,TRBV9,13,TGTGCCAGCAGCGTAGCGGCCGGGGAGACCCAGTACTTC,CASSVAAGETQYF
NA,TRBD1,TRBJ2-5,TRBV5-1,15,TGCGCCAGCAGCGGGCCGGGACAGGGTTTTGAGACCCAGTACTTC,CASSGPGQGFETQYF
NA,NA,TRBJ1-1,TRBV20-1,16,TGCAGTGCACCTGTCGGTGGACGCGGTCGGGTCACTGAAGCTTTCTTT,CSAPVGGRGRVTEAFF
few,TRBD1,TRBJ2-7,TRBV20-1,13,TGCAGTGCTAGACAGGGGGTCCCCTACGAGCAGTACTTC,CSARQGVPYEQYF
NA,TRBD2,TRBJ2-2,TRBV7-2,16,TGTGCCAGCAGCGCTGTAGCGGGACTGAACACCGGGGAGCTGTTTTTT,CASSAVAGLNTGELFF
NA,TRBD2,TRBJ2-2,TRBV7-3,17,TGTGCCAGCAGCTTAACTAGCGGGAGTCAAGGCACCGGGGAGCTGTTTTTT,CASSLTSGSQGTGELFF
few,NA,TRBJ1-5,TRBV20-1,14,TGCAGTGCTGAACAGGGAGGGAGCAATCAGCCCCAGCATTTT,CSAEQGGSNQPQHF
NA,TRBD2,TRBJ2-1,TRBV20-1,16,TGCAGTGCTAGAGGAGTTCCGGGACTAGCGGCCAATGAGCAGTTCTTC,CSARGVPGLAANEQFF
NA,NA,TRBJ2-2,TRBV5-1,14,TGCGCCAGCATGGTAGGGACCGACACCGGGGAGCTGTTTTTT,CASMVGTDTGELFF